The T cell receptor (beta chain) described here comes from a study of monozygotic twins with inflammatory bowel disease. Using the 5' RACE reads, TCRdb records one entry per CDR3 protein without DNA. This listing includes about 150,000 distinct CDR3 sequences. The germline V gene encodes CDR1 KGHDR and CDR2 SFDVKD. This CDR3 has 15 amino acids. The rearrangement uses TRBV24-1 and TRBJ1-2; TCRdb's D call, TRBD1, is unchecked because there is no DNA. The sequence was collected from a human donor with ulcerative colitis or Crohn's disease, or a healthy co-twin of an affected twin (not recorded which). Sequencing used blood. CDR3 region: CATSPDGSRSYGYTF.